The 20 T cell receptor beta chains below all came from one sample that was sequenced in a study of T-cell memory formation after mild COVID-19. One entry per CDR3 protein, called by TCRdb with MiXCR from the 5' RACE reads. Here the sample spans about 500,000 distinct CDR3 sequences, about a fifth being singletons. The sequenced sample was PBMCs or a T cell subset sorted from them (not recorded which). The source of these receptors is an adult woman who had mild COVID-19 (a few samples of this study predate the infection). Cell type and time point are not known.

This clonotype was seen repeatedly, ten times or more. The chain links TRBV5-5 to TRBJ2-5; 7 positions match TRBD1. The V gene's germline CDR1 is SGHKS and CDR2 YYEKEE (reference sequence). This CDR3 comprises 14 residues. V shed 5 bases and J 5 bases; nucleotides not matched to a gene: 9. The CDR3 DNA reads TGTGCCAGCAGTCTCGGTAGGGGGCGGGAGACCCAGTACTTC. It translates to CASSLGRGRETQYF.

There are a few counts of this clonotype. J is TRBJ2-7 and V is TRBV6-5; the D call may be TRBD1 or TRBD2 (5 bases each). From germline, CDR1 is MNHEY and CDR2 SVGAGI. The V and J ends lost 3 bases and 7 bases respectively, with 10 bases between them. This CDR3 has 12 residues. Here the CDR3 reads CASSYRWGEQYF. In DNA form, the CDR3 reads TGTGCCAGCAGTTATCGGTGGGGGGAGCAGTACTTC.

In this sample, this clonotype turned up a few times. J is TRBJ2-7 and V is TRBV18; 7 bases are a match to TRBD2. Trimming took 3 bases from V and 7 from J; bases not matched to a gene: 9. Germline values: CDR1 KGHSH, CDR2 LQKENI. This CDR3 contains 14 residues. The CDR3 protein is CASSPPGSAGEQYF. The CDR3 DNA reads TGTGCCAGCTCACCCCCCGGGTCAGCGGGGGAGCAGTACTTC.

The J gene is TRBJ2-5, the V gene TRBV15; unclear D gene. The CDR3 contains 13 residues. Deletions cut 3 bases from V and 3 bases from J, with 8 bases between. The germline V gene encodes CDR1 LNHNV and CDR2 YYDKDF (reference sequence). Here the CDR3 reads CATSSGPKETQYF. As DNA, the CDR3 is TGTGCCACCAGCAGCGGGCCAAAAGAGACCCAGTACTTC.

V is TRBV4-2 and J is TRBJ2-5; a weak D match, TRBD1 (5 bases). The CDR3 runs to 15 residues. CDR1 and CDR2 from the germline V gene are LGHNA and YNFKEQ. V was pared by 4 bases and J by 4 bases, with 16 bases between. CDR3 in amino acids: CASSPRTFGAETQYF. The DNA for the CDR3 is TGTGCCAGCAGCCCCAGGACGTTTGGGGCAGAGACCCAGTACTTC.

This clonotype was found a few times. V gene TRBV30 combines with J gene TRBJ2-5; D may be TRBD2 (7 bases). V was shortened by 5 bases and J by 13 bases, with 23 bases between the two germline ends. The CDR3 consists of 13 residues. In germline, CDR1 is GTSNPN, CDR2 SVGIG (reference sequence). The CDR3 coding sequence is TGTGCCTGGGAACGTCTCTCATACAGGGAGGGGTACTTC. This translates into CAWERLSYREGYF.

The chain combines TRBV19 with TRBJ1-1; D remains unclear. This CDR3 is built from 14 residues. Germline assignment: CDR1 LNHDA and CDR2 SQIVND (reference sequence). V was trimmed by 2 bases and J by 5 bases, leaving 12 bases between them. The CDR3 region is CASSIQVEGTEAFF. CDR3 coding DNA: TGTGCCAGTAGTATACAGGTGGAGGGTACTGAAGCTTTCTTT. The whole variable domain, filled in from reference TRBV19 and TRBJ1-1, reads DGGITQSPKYLFRKEGQNVTLSCEQNLNHDAMYWYRQDPGQGLRLIYYSQIVNDFQKGDIAEGYSVSREKKESFPLTVTSAQKNPTAFYLCASSIQVEGTEAFFGQGTRLTVV.

This clonotype was observed a handful of times. The chain couples TRBV6-5 to TRBJ1-5, with D uncertain. The germline V gene encodes CDR1 MNHEY and CDR2 SVGAGI. Trimming removed 3 bases from V and 8 bases from J, with 5 bases in between. The CDR3 spans 11 residues. CDR3 nucleotides: TGTGCCAGCAGTTATCAAGAGCCCCAGCATTTT. The encoded protein is CASSYQEPQHF.

The chain recombines TRBV9 with TRBJ1-1; the D is unclear. Between the trimmed V and J ends, which lost 3 bases and 3 bases, there was a span of 6 bases. Germline V CDR1 and CDR2: SGDLS, YYNGEE. This CDR3 has 12 amino acids. CDR3 nucleotide sequence: TGTGCCAGCAGCGAAGTAGACACTGAAGCTTTCTTT. The encoded protein is CASSEVDTEAFF.

The rearrangement links TRBV6-2 or TRBV6-3 to TRBJ2-1; 9 bases line up with TRBD1. V shed 0 bases and J 2 bases; nucleotides not matched to a gene: 11. This CDR3 comprises 19 residues. Germline lookup yields CDR1 MNHEY and CDR2 SVGEGT. CDR3 DNA: TGTGCCAGCAGTTACTCGATTTTGGGACAGGGCAGAACCTACAATGAGCAGTTCTTC. The encoded protein is CASSYSILGQGRTYNEQFF.

Only a few counts were recorded for this clonotype. This chain connects TRBV5-1 to TRBJ2-7; 8 bases map to TRBD1. V shed 2 bases, J shed 5 bases, and the junction held 6 bases outside the gene matches. Germline V CDR1 and CDR2: SGHRS, YFSETQ. The CDR3 has 14 amino acids. In nucleotides, the CDR3 is TGCGCCAGCAGCTTACGGACAGGGACGGACGAGCAGTACTTC. It codes for CASSLRTGTDEQYF.

This CDR3 is CASSPTRVAGTDTQYF. The CDR3 DNA reads TGCGCCAGCAGCCCCACAAGGGTAGCGGGAACAGATACGCAGTATTTT. V and J are TRBV4-3 and TRBJ2-3, with TRBD2 matching 8 bases. The J segment lost 3 bases and the V segment lost 4 bases, leaving 9 bases of the junction unmatched. The germline V gene has CDR1 LGHNA and CDR2 YSLEER. The CDR3 runs to 16 residues.

This clonotype appeared a few times. CDR3 nucleotides: TGTGCTAGTGGCCTCCAGTGGGGTGGCTCCTACAATGAGCAGTTCTTC. It is translated as CASGLQWGGSYNEQFF. The chain carries TRBV12-5 and TRBJ2-1; D is unclear. Germline lookup yields CDR1 LGHNT and CDR2 FRNRAP. The germline V and J ends were trimmed by 6 bases and 0 bases, with 15 bases remaining between them. The CDR3 spans 16 residues.

This clonotype was counted a few times. This rearrangement joins TRBV6-4 to TRBJ1-2; TRBD1 is a possible D gene (6 bases). The CDR3 runs 13 residues. The V end lost 4 bases, the J end lost 4 bases, and 10 bases lay between the germline ends. In germline, CDR1 is MRHNA, CDR2 SNTAGT. CDR3 sequence: CASSVTGSYGYTF. As DNA, the CDR3 is TGTGCCAGCAGTGTCACAGGGTCCTATGGCTACACCTTC.

This clonotype was counted at least ten times. The gene calls are TRBV7-2 and TRBJ2-7, with a weak D call TRBD1 (6 bases). Per germline, CDR1 SGHTA and CDR2 FQGNSA. The CDR3 spans 14 residues. The V and J ends lost 5 bases and 4 bases respectively, with 15 bases between them. The CDR3: CASSLGTGIYEQYF. The CDR3 DNA reads TGTGCCAGCAGCCTCGGAACAGGGATATACGAGCAGTACTTC.

This sequence joins TRBV2 and TRBJ1-5; D might be TRBD1 (6 bases). V gave up 1 base and J gave up 7 bases, with 11 bases separating them. Germline assignment: CDR1 SNHLY and CDR2 FYNNEI. The CDR3 covers 14 residues. The CDR3 region is CASSEGTVKQPQHF. The DNA of the CDR3 is TGTGCCAGCAGTGAAGGGACAGTAAAGCAGCCCCAGCATTTT.

This clonotype has at least ten counts. Here the CDR3 reads CASSRQFGELFF. CDR3 nucleotide sequence: TGTGCCAGCAGTAGGCAGTTCGGGGAGCTGTTTTTT. The chain employs TRBV5-4 and TRBJ2-2; the D is unclear. The V gene lost 5 bases and the J gene lost 7 bases, with 9 bases spanning the gap. CDR3 size: 12 residues. The germline V gene has CDR1 SGHNT and CDR2 YYREEE (reference sequence).

The table lists this clonotype with a few counts. The gene calls are TRBV9 and TRBJ2-6; D is uncertain. With 4 bases removed from V and 4 bases from J, the gap between germline ends came to 12 bases. The CDR3 extends over 15 amino acids. CDR1 and CDR2 (germline): SGDLS, YYNGEE. CDR3 protein: CASSLYTTGANVLTF. In DNA, the CDR3 is TGTGCCAGCAGCTTATACACTACCGGGGCCAACGTCCTGACTTTC.

In its sample, this clonotype was seen a few times. The rearrangement joins TRBV20-1 to TRBJ2-1; tentatively, D is TRBD1 (6 bases). This CDR3 spans 13 amino acids. Germline loops: CDR1 DFQATT, CDR2 SNEGSKA (reference sequence). V lost 4 bases and J lost 1, with 8 bases in between. CDR3 sequence: CSANRVSYNEQFF. DNA of the CDR3: TGCAGTGCTAACAGGGTATCCTACAATGAGCAGTTCTTC.

This clonotype was picked up a small number of times. The gene calls are TRBV11-3 and TRBJ2-2; 7 positions match TRBD2. This CDR3 spans 17 amino acids. Germline loops: CDR1 SGHNT, CDR2 YENEEA. The J segment lost 5 bases and the V segment lost 2 bases, leaving 11 bases of the junction unmatched. CDR3 DNA: TGTGCCAGCAGCTTAAATTCACGCGGGGGAGCTACCGGGGAGCTGTTTTTT. Its protein product is CASSLNSRGGATGELFF.